The T cell receptor beta chain described here comes from a study of T-cell reconstitution after alpha-beta-depleted transplantation in children. Germline lookup yields CDR1 KGHDR and CDR2 SFDVKD. CDR3 length: 15 amino acids. Between the trimmed V and J ends, which lost 2 bases and 0 bases, there was a span of 10 bases. It was with unique molecular identifiers that the TCRbeta library was prepared. TCRdb processed the PCR reads anew with MiXCR; each CDR3 protein has one entry. The data show a few hundred thousand distinct CDR3 sequences, 20% to 30% seen once. Material: PBMCs, mostly from graft donor cells, obtained 360 days after TCRalphabeta/CD19-depleted stem cell transplant. The chain joins TRBV24-1 to TRBJ2-7; a possible D gene is TRBD1 (7 bases). The sequence was collected from a female patient aged 2-10 years who had a stem cell transplant for congenital amegakaryocytic thrombocytopenia, so the T cells may come from the graft donor. The CDR3: CATSDSGGNSYEQYF. The DNA for the CDR3 is TGTGCCACCAGTGATTCAGGGGGGAACTCCTACGAGCAGTACTTC.